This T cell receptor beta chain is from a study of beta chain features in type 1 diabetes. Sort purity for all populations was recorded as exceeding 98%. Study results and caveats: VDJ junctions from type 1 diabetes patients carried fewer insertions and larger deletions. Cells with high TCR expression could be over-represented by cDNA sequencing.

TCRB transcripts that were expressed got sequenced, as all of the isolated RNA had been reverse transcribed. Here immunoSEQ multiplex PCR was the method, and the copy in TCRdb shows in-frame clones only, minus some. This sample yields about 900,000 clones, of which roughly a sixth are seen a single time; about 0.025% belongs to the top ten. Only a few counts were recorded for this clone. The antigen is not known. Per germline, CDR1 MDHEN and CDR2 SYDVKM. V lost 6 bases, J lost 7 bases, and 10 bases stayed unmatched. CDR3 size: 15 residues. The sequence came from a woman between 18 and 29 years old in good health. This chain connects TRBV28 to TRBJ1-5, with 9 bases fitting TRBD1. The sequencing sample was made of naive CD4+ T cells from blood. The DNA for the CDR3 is TGTGCCAGCAGCACACCGGGACAGGGAAAACAGCCCCAGCATTTT. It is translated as CASSTPGQGKQPQHF. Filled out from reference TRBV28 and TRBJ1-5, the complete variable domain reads DVKVTQSSRYLVKRTGEKVFLECVQDMDHENMFWYRQDPGLGLRLIYFSYDVKMKEKGDIPEGYSVSREKKERFSLILESASTNQTSMYLCASSTPGQGKQPQHFGDGTRLSIL.